This TCR beta chain appears in the sequencing data of a study of blood T cell repertoires in COVID-19. As for the study in general: The United States, Italy and Spain provided the acute and convalescent COVID-19 samples. The analysed material was cDNA or gDNA that came from T cells, B-cell-depleted T cells, or PBMCs.

Authors' processing steps: Amplification from reference gene primers served as the basis for estimated nucleated cell counts. Using immunoSEQ multiplex PCR, the repertoire was profiled, and TCRdb retains in-frame clones only, with some absent. The V and J calls and clone size were taken over from that table, and D and trimming were inferred from the DNA. The sample records 100,000 to 150,000 clones, around 89% being singletons. The V gene's germline CDR1 is SGHNT and CDR2 YYREEE (reference sequence). The CDR3 consists of 13 residues. V was shortened by 7 bases and J by 1 base, with 12 bases between the two germline ends.

The chain employs TRBV5-4 and TRBJ2-7; maybe TRBD1 (7 bases). The TCR comes from a man aged 50-59 years with acute or convalescent COVID-19. The material sequenced was peripheral blood. This CDR3 reads CASGGDSSYEQYF. In DNA, the CDR3 is TGTGCCAGCGGCGGGGACAGTTCCTACGAGCAGTACTTC. The whole variable domain, filled in from reference TRBV5-4 and TRBJ2-7, reads ETGVTQSPTHLIKTRGQQVTLRCSSQSGHNTVSWYQQALGQGPQFIFQYYREEENGRGNFPPRFSGLQFPNYSSELNVNALELDDSALYLCASGGDSSYEQYFGPGTRLTVT.